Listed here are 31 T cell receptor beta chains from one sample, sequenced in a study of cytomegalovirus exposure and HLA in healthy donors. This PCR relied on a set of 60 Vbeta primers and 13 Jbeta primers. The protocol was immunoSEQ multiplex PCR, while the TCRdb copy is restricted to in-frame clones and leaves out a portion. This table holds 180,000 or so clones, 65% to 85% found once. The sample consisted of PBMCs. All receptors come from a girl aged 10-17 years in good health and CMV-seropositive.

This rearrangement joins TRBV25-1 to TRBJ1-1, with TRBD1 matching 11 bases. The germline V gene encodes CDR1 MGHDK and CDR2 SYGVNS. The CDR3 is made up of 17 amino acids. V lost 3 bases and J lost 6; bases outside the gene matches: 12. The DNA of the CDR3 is TGTGCCAGCAGTGACCGGGACAGGGGGGGCCTATCACCTGAAGCTTTCTTT. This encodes CASSDRDRGGLSPEAFF.

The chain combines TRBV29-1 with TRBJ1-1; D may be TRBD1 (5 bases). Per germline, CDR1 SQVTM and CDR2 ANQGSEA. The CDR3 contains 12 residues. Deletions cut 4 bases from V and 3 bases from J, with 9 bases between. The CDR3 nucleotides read TGCAGCGTTGCGTGGGGGGACACTGAAGCTTTCTTT. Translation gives CSVAWGDTEAFF.

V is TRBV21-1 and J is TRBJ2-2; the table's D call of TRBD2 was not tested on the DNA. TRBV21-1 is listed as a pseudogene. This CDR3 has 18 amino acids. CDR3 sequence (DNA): TGTGCCAGCAGCAAAGAAGGGGGGGGCCGGGCTCACCGAGGGGAGCTGTTTTTT. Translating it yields CASSKEGGGRAHRGELFF.

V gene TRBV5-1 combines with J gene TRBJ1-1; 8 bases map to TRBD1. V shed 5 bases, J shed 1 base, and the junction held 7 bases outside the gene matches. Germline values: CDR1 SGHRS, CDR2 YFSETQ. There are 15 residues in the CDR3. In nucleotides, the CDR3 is TGCGCCAGCAGTAGGGCCGGGACAGGGAACACTGAAGCTTTCTTT. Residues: CASSRAGTGNTEAFF.

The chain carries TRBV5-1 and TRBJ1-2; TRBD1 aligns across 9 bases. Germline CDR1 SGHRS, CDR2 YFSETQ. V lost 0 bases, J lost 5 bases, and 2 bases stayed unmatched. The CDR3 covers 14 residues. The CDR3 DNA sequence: TGCGCCAGCAGCTTGGAACAGGGGGCGTATGGCTACACCTTC. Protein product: CASSLEQGAYGYTF.

DNA for the CDR3: TGTGCCACGAAGGGGACTAGCGGGGTATACAATGAGCAGTTCTTC. It yields the protein CATKGTSGVYNEQFF. This chain links TRBV10-3 with TRBJ2-1, with 13 bases that match TRBD2. This CDR3 region has 15 residues. Trimming removed 10 bases from V and 4 bases from J; junction bases left unmatched: 7. The germline V gene has CDR1 ENHRY and CDR2 SYGVKD.

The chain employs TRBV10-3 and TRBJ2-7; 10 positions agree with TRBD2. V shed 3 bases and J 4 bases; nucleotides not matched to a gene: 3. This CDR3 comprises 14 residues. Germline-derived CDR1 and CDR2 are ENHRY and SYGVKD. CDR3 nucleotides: TGTGCCATCAGTGACCCTAGCGGGAGTTACGAGCAGTACTTC. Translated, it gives CAISDPSGSYEQYF.

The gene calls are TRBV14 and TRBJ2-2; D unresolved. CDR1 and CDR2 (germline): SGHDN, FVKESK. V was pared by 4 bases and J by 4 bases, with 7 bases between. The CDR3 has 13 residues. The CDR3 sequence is CASSPRVTGELFF. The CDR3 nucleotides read TGTGCCAGCAGCCCCCGTGTCACCGGGGAGCTGTTTTTT.

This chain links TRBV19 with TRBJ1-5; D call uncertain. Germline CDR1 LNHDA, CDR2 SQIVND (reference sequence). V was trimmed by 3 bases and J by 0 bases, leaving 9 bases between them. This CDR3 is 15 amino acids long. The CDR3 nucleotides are TGTGCCAGTAGTATGGAGGGTTATAGCAATCAGCCCCAGCATTTT. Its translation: CASSMEGYSNQPQHF.

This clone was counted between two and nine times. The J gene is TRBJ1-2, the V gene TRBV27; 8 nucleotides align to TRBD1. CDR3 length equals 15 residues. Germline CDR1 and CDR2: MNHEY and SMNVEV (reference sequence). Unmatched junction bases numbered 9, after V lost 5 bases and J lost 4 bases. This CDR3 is CASSIGTGGGYGYTF. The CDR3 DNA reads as TGTGCCAGCAGTATTGGGACAGGCGGGGGCTATGGCTACACCTTC.

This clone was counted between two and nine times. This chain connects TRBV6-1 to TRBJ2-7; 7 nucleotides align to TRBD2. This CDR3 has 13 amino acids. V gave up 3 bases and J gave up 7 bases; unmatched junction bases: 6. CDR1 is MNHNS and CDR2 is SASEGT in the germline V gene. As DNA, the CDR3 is TGTGCCAGCAGTGATTGGGGGAGGGAAGAGCAGTACTTC. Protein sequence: CASSDWGREEQYF.

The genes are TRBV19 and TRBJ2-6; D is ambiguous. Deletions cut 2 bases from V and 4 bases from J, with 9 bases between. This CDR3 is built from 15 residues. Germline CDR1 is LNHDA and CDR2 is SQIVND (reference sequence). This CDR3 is CASSIRDAGANVLTF. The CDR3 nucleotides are TGTGCCAGTAGTATACGAGATGCCGGGGCCAACGTCCTGACTTTC.

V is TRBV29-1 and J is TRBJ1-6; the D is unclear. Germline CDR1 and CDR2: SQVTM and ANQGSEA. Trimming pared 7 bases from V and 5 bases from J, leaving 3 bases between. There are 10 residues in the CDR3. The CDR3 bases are TGCAGCGACAATAATTCACCCCTCCACTTT. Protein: CSDNNSPLHF.

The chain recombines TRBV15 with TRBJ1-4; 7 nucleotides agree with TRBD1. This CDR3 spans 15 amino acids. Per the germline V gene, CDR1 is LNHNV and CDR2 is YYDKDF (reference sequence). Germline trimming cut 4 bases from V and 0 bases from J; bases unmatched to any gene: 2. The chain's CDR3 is CATSTQGATNEKLFF. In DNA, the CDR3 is TGTGCCACCAGCACTCAGGGGGCAACTAATGAAAAACTGTTTTTT.

In DNA form, the CDR3 reads TGTGCCAGCAGCACACGACAGGGGTCTAATGAAAAACTGTTTTTT. It encodes CASSTRQGSNEKLFF. The V gene is TRBV5-4, the J gene TRBJ1-4; TRBD1 agrees at 8 bases. Germline V lookup: CDR1 SGHNT, CDR2 YYREEE (reference sequence). V lost 4 bases to trimming and J lost 3 bases; unmatched junction nucleotides: 5. The CDR3 extends over 15 amino acids.

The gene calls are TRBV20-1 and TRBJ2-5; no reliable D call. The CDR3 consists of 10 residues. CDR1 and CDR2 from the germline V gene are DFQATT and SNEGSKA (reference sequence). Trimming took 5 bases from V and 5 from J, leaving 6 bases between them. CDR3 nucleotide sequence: TGCAGTGCTGAGAGGGAGACCCAGTACTTC. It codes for CSAERETQYF.

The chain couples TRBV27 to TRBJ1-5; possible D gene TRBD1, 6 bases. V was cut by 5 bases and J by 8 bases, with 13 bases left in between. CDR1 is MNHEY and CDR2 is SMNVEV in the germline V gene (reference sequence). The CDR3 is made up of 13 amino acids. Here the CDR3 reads CASSRGGAKPQHF. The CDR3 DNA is TGTGCCAGCAGTCGGGGGGGGGCGAAGCCCCAGCATTTT.

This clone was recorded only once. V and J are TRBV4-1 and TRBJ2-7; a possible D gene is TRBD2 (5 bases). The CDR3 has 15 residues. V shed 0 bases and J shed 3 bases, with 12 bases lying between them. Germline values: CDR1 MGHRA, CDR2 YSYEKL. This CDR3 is CASSQDPGLNYEQYF. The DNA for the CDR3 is TGCGCCAGCAGCCAAGATCCCGGACTCAACTACGAGCAGTACTTC.

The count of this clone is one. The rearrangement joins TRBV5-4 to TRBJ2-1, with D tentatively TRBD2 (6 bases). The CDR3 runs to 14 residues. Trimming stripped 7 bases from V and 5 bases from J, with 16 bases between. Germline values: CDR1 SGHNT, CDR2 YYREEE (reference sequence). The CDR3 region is CASSLPGLDNEQFF. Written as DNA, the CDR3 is TGTGCCAGCTCCTTACCGGGACTCGACAATGAGCAGTTCTTC.

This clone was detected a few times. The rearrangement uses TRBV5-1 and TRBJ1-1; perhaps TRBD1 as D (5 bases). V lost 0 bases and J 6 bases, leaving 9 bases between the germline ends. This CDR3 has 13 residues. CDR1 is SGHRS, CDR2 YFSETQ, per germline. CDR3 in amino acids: CASSLALGAEAFF. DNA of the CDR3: TGCGCCAGCAGCTTGGCTTTAGGGGCTGAAGCTTTCTTT.

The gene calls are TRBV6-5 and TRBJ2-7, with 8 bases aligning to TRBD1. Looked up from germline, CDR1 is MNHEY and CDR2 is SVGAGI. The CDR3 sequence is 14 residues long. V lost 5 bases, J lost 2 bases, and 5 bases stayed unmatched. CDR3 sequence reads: CASSLTGAAYEQYF. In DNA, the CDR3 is TGTGCCAGCAGTCTGACAGGGGCCGCCTACGAGCAGTACTTC.

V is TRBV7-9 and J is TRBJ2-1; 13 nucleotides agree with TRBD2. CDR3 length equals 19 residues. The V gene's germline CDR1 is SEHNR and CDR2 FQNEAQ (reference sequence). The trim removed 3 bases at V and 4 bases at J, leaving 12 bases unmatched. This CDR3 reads CASSFFTGLAGVTYNEQFF. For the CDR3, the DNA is TGTGCCAGCAGCTTTTTCACAGGACTAGCGGGAGTTACTTACAATGAGCAGTTCTTC.

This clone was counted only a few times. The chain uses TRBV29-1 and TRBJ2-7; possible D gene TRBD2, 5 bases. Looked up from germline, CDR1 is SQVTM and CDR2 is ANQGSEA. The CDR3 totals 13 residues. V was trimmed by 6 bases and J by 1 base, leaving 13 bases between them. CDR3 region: CSVLEADSYEQYF. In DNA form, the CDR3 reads TGCAGCGTCCTGGAGGCCGATTCCTACGAGCAGTACTTC.

The CDR3 protein is CASSPRLAGTSYEQYF. CDR3 DNA sequence: TGTGCCAGCAGCCCCCGACTAGCGGGTACTTCCTACGAGCAGTACTTC. This chain connects TRBV7-9 to TRBJ2-7, with 10 bases fitting TRBD2. Germline CDR1 reads SEHNR; CDR2 reads FQNEAQ (reference sequence). The CDR3 is 16 residues long. V was clipped by 5 bases and J by 1 base; unmatched bases: 8.

CDR3 residues: CASKGRSSYNEQFF. The CDR3, as DNA: TGTGCCAGCAAGGGGCGGAGCTCCTACAATGAGCAGTTCTTC. The chain is built from TRBV7-8 and TRBJ2-1, with D possibly matching TRBD1 (5 bases). CDR1 is SGHVS and CDR2 is FQNEAQ in the germline V gene. The CDR3 has 14 residues. With 7 bases removed from V and 0 bases from J, the gap between germline ends came to 10 bases.

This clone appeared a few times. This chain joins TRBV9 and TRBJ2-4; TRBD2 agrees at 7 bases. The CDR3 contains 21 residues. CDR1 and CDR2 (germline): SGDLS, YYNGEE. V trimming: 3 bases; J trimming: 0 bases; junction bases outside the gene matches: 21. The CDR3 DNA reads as TGTGCCAGCAGCGGTAAATGGCGGGAGAGTGGCTCCCACGTAGCCAAAAACATTCAGTACTTC. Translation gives CASSGKWRESGSHVAKNIQYF. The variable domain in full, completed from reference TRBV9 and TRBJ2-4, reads DSGVTQTPKHLITATGQRVTLRCSPRSGDLSVYWYQQSLDQGLQFLIQYYNGEERAKGNILERFSAQQFPDLHSELNLSSLELGDSALYFCASSGKWRESGSHVAKNIQYFGAGTRLSVL.

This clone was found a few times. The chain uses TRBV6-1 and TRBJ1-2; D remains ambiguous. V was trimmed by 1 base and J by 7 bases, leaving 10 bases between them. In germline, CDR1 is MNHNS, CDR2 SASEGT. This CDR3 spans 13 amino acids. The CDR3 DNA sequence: TGTGCCAGCAGTGAAGGGCAGGATGCTGGCTACACCTTC. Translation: CASSEGQDAGYTF.

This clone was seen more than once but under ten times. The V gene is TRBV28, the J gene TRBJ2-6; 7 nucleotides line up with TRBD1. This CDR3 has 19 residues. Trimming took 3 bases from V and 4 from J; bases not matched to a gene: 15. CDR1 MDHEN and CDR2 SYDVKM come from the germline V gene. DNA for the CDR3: TGTGCCAGCAGTTTGGGGTCGACAGGGAAATTTTCGGGGGCCAACGTCCTGACTTTC. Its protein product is CASSLGSTGKFSGANVLTF.

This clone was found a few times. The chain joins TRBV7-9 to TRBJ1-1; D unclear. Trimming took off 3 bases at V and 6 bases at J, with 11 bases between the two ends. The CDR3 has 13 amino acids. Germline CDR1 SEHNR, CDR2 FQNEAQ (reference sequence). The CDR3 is CASSFSALAEAFF. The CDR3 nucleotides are TGTGCCAGCAGCTTTTCCGCCTTAGCTGAAGCTTTCTTT.

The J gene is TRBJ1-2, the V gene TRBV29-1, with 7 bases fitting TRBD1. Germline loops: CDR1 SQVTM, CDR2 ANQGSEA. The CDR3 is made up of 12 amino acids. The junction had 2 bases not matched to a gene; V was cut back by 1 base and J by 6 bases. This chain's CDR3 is CSVEAQGDGYTF. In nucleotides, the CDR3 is TGCAGCGTTGAAGCCCAGGGGGATGGCTACACCTTC.

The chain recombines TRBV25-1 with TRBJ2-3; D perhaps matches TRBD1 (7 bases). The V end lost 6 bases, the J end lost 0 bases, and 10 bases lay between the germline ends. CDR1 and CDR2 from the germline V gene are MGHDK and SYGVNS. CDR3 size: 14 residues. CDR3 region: CASSAGGSTDTQYF. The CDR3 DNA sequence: TGTGCCAGCAGCGCAGGGGGGAGCACAGATACGCAGTATTTT.